One and the same sample provided the 13 T cell receptor gamma chains below, sequenced in a study of γδ T cells in repeated Plasmodium falciparum infection. Gammadelta T cells were flow-sorted from PBMC into Vgamma9/Vdelta2+ and Vdelta2-negative populations for bulk analysis. TCRdb applied CATT to the multiplex PCR reads for clone calling. This table has approximately 25,000 gamma-chain clones, around 3% appearing once. Sequencing was done on a sample of gamma-delta T cells from blood. The receptors here all came from a pool of human donors (malaria-infected and uninfected, not separated).

This clone was seen more than once but under ten times. The amino acid sequence in TCRdb belongs to a much larger clone and departs from this DNA's translation at residue 4, likely a sequencing read error; the sequence shown is translated from the DNA. J is TRGJP and V is TRGV9. TCRdb is silent on the J gene; assignment here came from matching the DNA to germline. Germline loops: CDR1 GITISATS, CDR2 ISYDGTV (reference sequence). This CDR3 is 17 amino acids long. CDR3 loop: CALREAPQELGKKIKVF. For the CDR3, the DNA is TGTGCCTTGCGGGAGGCACCGCAAGAGTTGGGCAAAAAAATCAAGGTATTT.

This clone was found a few times. This DNA translates differently at residue 13 from the TCRdb protein, which is that of a much larger clone; a read error is likely, and the protein shown is the DNA's own translation. The V segment is TRGV3, and no J call was made. The CDR3 runs to 15 residues. Germline V gene data show CDR1 as VTNTFY and CDR2 as YDVSTARD (reference sequence). CDR3 DNA: TGTGCCACCTGGGACAGGCCCGACATTAGTTATAAGAGACTCTTT. It specifies CATWDRPDISYKRLF.

Only a few counts were recorded for this clone. The protein held in TCRdb is that of a much larger clone and does not match this DNA's translation at residue 3, likely because of a read error; the protein shown is translated from the DNA. V is TRGV4 and J is TRGJ1 or TRGJ2. Germline matching of the DNA provided the J gene here, since TCRdb leaves it blank. CDR1 EGSTGY and CDR2 YDSYTSSV come from the germline V gene. This CDR3 region has 15 residues. DNA of the CDR3: TGTGCCGCCTGGGATGGGCCGGGTCGGTATTATAAGAAACTCTTT. Translating gives CAAWDGPGRYYKKLF.

By share, this clone ranks as medium-sized. J is TRGJ1 or TRGJ2 and V is TRGV2. Germline lookup yields CDR1 EGSNGY and CDR2 YDSYNSKV. The CDR3 sequence is 12 residues long. J gave up 8 bases and V 0 bases, and 4 bases lay outside the gene matches. The CDR3 nucleotides read TGTGCCACCTGGGACGGGCAGGATAAGAAACTCTTT. Translated, it gives CATWDGQDKKLF.

This clone was observed many times. The protein TCRdb lists belongs to a much larger clone and differs from this DNA's translation at residue 4, which points to a read error; the protein shown is made from the DNA. J is TRGJ1 or TRGJ2 and V is TRGV2. Germline V gene lookup returns CDR1 EGSNGY and CDR2 YDSYNSKV. This CDR3 contains 12 residues. CDR3 in amino acids: CATRDVRSKKLF. The CDR3 DNA reads as TGTGCCACCCGGGACGTACGCTCCAAGAAACTCTTT.

There are many counts of this clone. The amino acid sequence in TCRdb belongs to a much larger clone and departs from this DNA's translation at residue 3, likely a sequencing read error; the sequence shown is translated from the DNA. The chain employs TRGV9 and TRGJ1 or TRGJ2. The CDR3 sequence is 11 residues long. Germline lookup yields CDR1 GITISATS and CDR2 ISYDGTV (reference sequence). The CDR3 region has the DNA TGTGCCTCGTGGGAGTTGGATAAGAAACTCTTT. The encoded protein is CASWELDKKLF.

In this sample, this clone turned up a few times. The chain has TRGV9 and TRGJ1 or TRGJ2. After removal of 0 bases from V and 0 bases from J, the junction contained 11 bases not matched to a gene. The CDR3 is 17 residues long. Germline CDR1 is GITISATS and CDR2 is ISYDGTV (reference sequence). CDR3 sequence reads: CALWEVDFRPNYYKKLF. The DNA of the CDR3 is TGTGCCTTGTGGGAGGTGGACTTCAGACCGAATTATTATAAGAAACTCTTT.

To note about this clone: This likely reflects a read error, since a far larger clone is one base away. The sample contains more than one DNA sequence encoding this CDR3. The genes are TRGV9 and TRGJ1 or TRGJ2. Because TCRdb records no J gene, it was assigned here through a match of the DNA to germline. V trimming: 1 base; J trimming: 2 bases; junction bases outside the gene matches: 14. CDR1 GITISATS and CDR2 ISYDGTV come from the germline V gene (reference sequence). CDR3 size: 17 residues. Here the CDR3 DNA reads TGTGCCTTGTGGGAGGTACATTACCCGATATATTATTATAAGAAACTCTTT. This sequence encodes CALWEVHYPIYYYKKLF.

About this clone itself: This DNA's translation and the protein TCRdb lists, from a much larger clone, do not match at residue 8, likely due to a read error; the protein shown is translated from the DNA. The chain is built from TRGV3 and TRGJP2. The J gene, missing from TCRdb, was assigned here through DNA to germline matching. Looked up from germline, CDR1 is VTNTFY and CDR2 is YDVSTARD (reference sequence). The CDR3 contains 13 residues. CDR3 region: CATWRYSNWIKTF. Here the CDR3 DNA reads TGTGCCACCTGGCGTTATAGTAATTGGATCAAGACGTTT.

This clone is medium-sized in the sample. Distinct nucleotide sequences in the sample also encode this CDR3. The chain couples TRGV2 to TRGJ1 or TRGJ2. CDR3 length: 14 amino acids. Germline CDR1 reads EGSNGY; CDR2 reads YDSYNSKV. V shed 0 bases, J shed 3 bases, and the junction held 5 bases outside the gene matches. CDR3 in DNA: TGTGCCACCTGGGACGGGCAGATTTATTATAAGAAACTCTTT. As protein: CATWDGQIYYKKLF.

This clone was counted only a few times. The TCRdb protein, from a much larger clone, departs from this DNA's translation at residue 6, likely by read error; the protein shown derives from the DNA. The gene calls are TRGV9 and TRGJ1 or TRGJ2. Here the J gene was assigned by germline matching of the DNA, as TCRdb has none. The V gene end was trimmed by 3 bases and the J gene end by 7 bases; junction bases not matched to a gene: 9. The germline gives CDR1 GITISATS, CDR2 ISYDGTV (reference sequence). The CDR3 contains 13 residues. The CDR3: CALWESLWYKKLF. DNA for the CDR3: TGTGCCTTGTGGGAGTCTTTGTGGTATAAGAAACTCTTT.

This clone was found many times. The protein TCRdb lists belongs to a much larger clone and differs from this DNA's translation at residue 6, which points to a read error; the protein shown is made from the DNA. The chain has TRGV9 and TRGJP. Since TCRdb gives no J gene, matching the DNA to germline was used here to assign it. From germline, CDR1 is GITISATS and CDR2 ISYDGTV (reference sequence). The CDR3 runs 15 residues. Germline trimming cut 5 bases from V and 7 bases from J; bases unmatched to any gene: 5. The CDR3 sequence is CALWGAELGKKIKVF. CDR3 sequence (DNA): TGTGCCTTGTGGGGTGCGGAGTTGGGCAAAAAAATCAAGGTATTT.

This clone came up a few times. The chain joins TRGV9 to TRGJP. TCRdb lists no J gene, so it was determined here by aligning the DNA to germline. From germline, CDR1 is GITISATS and CDR2 ISYDGTV (reference sequence). V shed 2 bases and J 4 bases; nucleotides not matched to a gene: 5. The CDR3 contains 17 residues. The CDR3 region has the DNA TGTGCCTTGTGGGAGGGATTCCAAGAGTTGGGCAAAAAAATCAAGGTATTT. Translation gives CALWEGFQELGKKIKVF.